This entry lists 4 T cell receptor beta chains sequenced from one sample in a study of blood T cell repertoires in COVID-19. Generated by immunoSEQ multiplex PCR, the TCRdb table keeps only in-frame clones and is missing some. The sample includes over 200,000 clones, around 80% of them seen just once. The specimen sequenced was peripheral blood. The receptor source for this set is a human donor in a cohort sampled during active COVID-19.

The chain uses TRBV9 and TRBJ2-2; 8 bases fit TRBD1. The V segment lost 4 bases and the J segment 2 bases; nucleotides outside the gene matches: 4. The CDR3 extends over 15 amino acids. Per germline, CDR1 SGDLS and CDR2 YYNGEE. CDR3 in DNA: TGTGCCAGCAGCTACGGGACAGGCAACACCGGGGAGCTGTTTTTT. Amino acid sequence: CASSYGTGNTGELFF.

The CDR3 DNA reads TGTGCCAGCAGCCAAGAGGAACTAGCGGGACATGTGAAGCAGTACTTC. Protein: CASSQEELAGHVKQYF. This chain joins TRBV3-1 (or the pseudogene TRBV3-2) and TRBJ2-7; 10 bases fit TRBD2. The V gene's germline CDR1 is LGHDT and CDR2 YNNKEL (reference sequence). This CDR3 is 16 amino acids long. The J segment lost 8 bases and the V segment lost 0 bases, leaving 10 bases of the junction unmatched.

The CDR3 region has the DNA TGTGCCAGCAGTACTACAGGGGGAGTGAAGTTCTTC. This encodes CASSTTGGVKFF. The V call is TRBV28, the J call TRBJ2-1; TRBD1 matches 8 bases. Germline V CDR1 and CDR2: MDHEN, SYDVKM. The CDR3 totals 12 residues. Germline trimming cut 5 bases from V and 14 bases from J; bases unmatched to any gene: 8.

The chain has TRBV19 and TRBJ2-1; 8 positions match TRBD2. CDR1 and CDR2 (germline): LNHDA, SQIVND (reference sequence). This CDR3 spans 14 amino acids. The V gene end was trimmed by 9 bases and the J gene end by 7 bases; junction bases not matched to a gene: 11. CDR3 amino acids: CASHRGGGGNEQFF. In nucleotides, the CDR3 is TGTGCCAGCCATCGGGGGGGCGGGGGAAATGAGCAGTTCTTC. Full variable domain (rest looked up from reference TRBV19 and TRBJ2-1): DGGITQSPKYLFRKEGQNVTLSCEQNLNHDAMYWYRQDPGQGLRLIYYSQIVNDFQKGDIAEGYSVSREKKESFPLTVTSAQKNPTAFYLCASHRGGGGNEQFFGPGTRLTVL.